This is a list of T cell receptor beta chains from one sample in a study of blood T cell repertoires in COVID-19. Sequenced by immunoSEQ multiplex PCR; TCRdb stores in-frame clones only, minus some. The table has roughly 290,000 clones, around 82% seen once; the top ten hold approximately 14%. Sequenced sample: peripheral blood. The receptors originated from a person between 65 and 80 years old with COVID-19, enrolled during active disease. Both conserved end residues are part of each CDR3. D genes are given only for firm matches. Rows may omit the clone size; those that give it use once, few, many or a size class.

TRBJ2-7,once,.,TRBV11-2,CASSLHSDYEQYF,TGTGCCAGCAGCTTACACAGTGACTACGAGCAGTACTTC
TRBJ2-1,.,TRBD2,TRBV7-2,CASSTPTSGRVNEQFF,TGTGCCAGCAGCACTCCGACTAGCGGGAGGGTCAATGAGCAGTTCTTC
TRBJ2-5,once,TRBD1,TRBV9,CASSVGTGGEETQYF,TGTGCCAGCAGCGTCGGGACAGGGGGAGAAGAGACCCAGTACTTC
TRBJ2-2,.,TRBD1,TRBV5-5,CASSLGLQGIGGELFF,TGTGCCAGCAGCTTGGGATTACAGGGGATCGGTGGGGAGCTGTTTTTT
TRBJ2-1,.,.,TRBV5-1,CASSAGQNNEQFF,TGCGCCAGCAGCGCGGGACAGAACAATGAGCAGTTCTTC
TRBJ2-2,.,.,TRBV9,CASSTRQTNTGELFF,TGTGCCAGCAGCACCCGACAAACGAACACCGGGGAGCTGTTTTTT
TRBJ2-1,.,.,TRBV14,CASSPFLRGEQFF,TGTGCCAGCAGCCCTTTTTTAAGGGGAGAGCAGTTCTTC
TRBJ2-1,.,TRBD2,TRBV29-1,CSVEDSGESYNEQFF,TGCAGCGTTGAAGATAGCGGGGAGTCCTACAATGAGCAGTTCTTC
TRBJ1-5,.,.,TRBV28,CASVRGGSNQPQHF,TGTGCCAGCGTGCGGGGGGGAAGCAATCAGCCCCAGCATTTT
TRBJ1-2,.,TRBD1,TRBV28,CASSITGDYGYTF,TGTGCCAGCAGTATAACAGGGGACTATGGCTACACCTTC
TRBJ2-7,.,TRBD2,TRBV5-6,CASTFSGRSSYEQYF,TGTGCCAGCACCTTTAGCGGGAGAAGCTCCTACGAGCAGTACTTC
TRBJ2-5,.,.,TRBV7-8,CASSRGDRGALAIETQYF,TGTGCCAGCAGCCGAGGAGATCGGGGTGCGTTGGCTATCGAGACCCAGTACTTC
TRBJ2-6,.,.,TRBV27,CASSPLPAGANVLTF,TGTGCCAGCAGTCCCCTCCCGGCTGGGGCCAACGTCCTGACTTTC
TRBJ1-4,.,TRBD1,TRBV12-3/TRBV12-4,CASGLRGNEKLFF,TGTGCCAGCGGTCTCAGGGGGAATGAAAAACTGTTTTTT
TRBJ2-7,.,TRBD2,TRBV11-3,CASSMDTSGRSAGEQYF,TGTGCCAGCAGTATGGATACTAGCGGGAGGTCCGCAGGCGAGCAGTACTTC
TRBJ2-1,.,.,TRBV25-1,CASSELSNQLHNEQFF,TGTGCCAGCAGTGAATTGTCGAACCAGTTACACAATGAGCAGTTCTTC
TRBJ2-7,few,.,TRBV18,CASSPPTGTSYEQYF,TGTGCCAGCTCACCACCGACAGGGACTTCCTACGAGCAGTACTTC
TRBJ2-7,.,.,TRBV6-2/TRBV6-3,CASSRDRILYEQYF,TGTGCCAGCAGCCGAGACAGAATCCTCTACGAGCAGTACTTC
TRBJ1-4,.,.,TRBV6-1,CASSDLYGTRYGNEKLFF,TGTGCCAGCAGTGACCTATACGGGACACGGTATGGCAATGAAAAACTGTTTTTT
TRBJ2-2,.,TRBD2,TRBV19,CASSIVARTSGTGELFF,TGTGCCAGTAGTATAGTTGCCCGGACTAGCGGTACCGGGGAGCTGTTTTTT
TRBJ1-5,.,.,TRBV5-1,CASSSGLSNQPQHF,TGCGCCAGCAGCTCGGGACTTAGCAATCAGCCCCAGCATTTT
TRBJ2-7,.,TRBD1,TRBV7-6,CASRGGTGGSYEQYF,TGTGCCAGCAGAGGAGGGACAGGGGGGTCCTACGAGCAGTACTTC
TRBJ2-3,.,TRBD2,TRBV6-5,CASSYSSVAGDTQYF,TGTGCCAGCAGTTACTCGTCGGTAGCGGGGGATACGCAGTATTTT
TRBJ2-7,.,TRBD2,TRBV5-1,CASSAGLGGYEQYF,TGCGCCAGCAGCGCGGGACTAGGGGGATACGAGCAGTACTTC